These 14 T cell receptor beta chains were sequenced from one sample in a study of blood T cell repertoires in COVID-19. Data came from immunoSEQ multiplex PCR; TCRdb stores just in-frame clones and leaves some out. Of about 430,000 clones in the sample, roughly 90% were seen once. Sequenced material: PBMCs or T cells enriched from blood (not recorded which). The receptors originated from a woman in her twenties or thirties with acute COVID-19.

V is TRBV2 and J is TRBJ2-1; the D is unclear. Trimming left V 1 base short and J 1 base short, with 5 bases between. CDR3 length: 14 amino acids. Germline V gives CDR1 SNHLY, CDR2 FYNNEI. Here the CDR3 DNA reads TGTGCCAGCAGTGAAGGGCAGTCCTACAATGAGCAGTTCTTC. Translated: CASSEGQSYNEQFF.

To note about this clone: A read error may account for a junction end that differs from germline. The chain is built from TRBV29-1 and TRBJ1-5; possibly TRBD1 for D (5 bases). CDR3 length: 16 amino acids. Germline V gives CDR1 SQVTM, CDR2 ANQGSEA. The CDR3 region is CSVVVSGPHGAYSKGF. The CDR3 bases are TGCAGCGTTGTTGTTTCCGGGCCACATGGGGCTTATAGCAAGGGTTTT.

The chain has TRBV5-8 and TRBJ1-2, with 8 bases lining up with TRBD1. The ends lost 3 bases at V and 2 bases at J; junction bases unmatched: 15. Looked up from germline, CDR1 is SGHTS and CDR2 is YDEGEE. This CDR3 contains 18 residues. The DNA of the CDR3 is TGTGCCAGCAGCTCAAGGACCTACAGGGGGGACTACAACTATGGCTACACCTTC. Translating it yields CASSSRTYRGDYNYGYTF. Based on the CDR3 plus reference TRBV5-8 and TRBJ1-2, the full variable domain is EAGVTQSPTHLIKTRGQQATLRCSPISGHTSVYWYQQALGLGLQFLLWYDEGEERNRGNFPPRFSGRQFPNYSSELNVNALELEDSALYLCASSSRTYRGDYNYGYTFGSGTRLTVV.

This rearrangement joins TRBV19 to TRBJ1-4; D is perhaps TRBD1 (5 bases). Looked up from germline, CDR1 is LNHDA and CDR2 is SQIVND (reference sequence). V dropped 7 bases and J dropped 7 bases, with 16 bases sitting between them. The CDR3 has 14 amino acids. The CDR3 nucleotides are TGTGCCAGTAAGAGGGGCGGGGCTAGTGAAAAACTGTTTTTT. Translation gives CASKRGGASEKLFF. Variable domain in full (rest from reference TRBV19 and TRBJ1-4): DGGITQSPKYLFRKEGQNVTLSCEQNLNHDAMYWYRQDPGQGLRLIYYSQIVNDFQKGDIAEGYSVSREKKESFPLTVTSAQKNPTAFYLCASKRGGASEKLFFGSGTQLSVL.

The rearrangement links TRBV5-1 to TRBJ1-6; D remains unclear. Per the germline V gene, CDR1 is SGHRS and CDR2 is YFSETQ. V lost 2 bases to trimming and J lost 5 bases, with 8 bases between them. The CDR3 totals 14 residues. CDR3 loop: CASSFPGDNSPLHF. For the CDR3, the DNA is TGCGCCAGCAGCTTTCCGGGTGATAATTCACCCCTCCACTTT.

This chain links TRBV30 with TRBJ1-2, with 11 bases that match TRBD1. Germline assignment: CDR1 GTSNPN and CDR2 SVGIG (reference sequence). Trimming took 2 bases from V and 5 from J; bases not matched to a gene: 7. The CDR3 runs 15 residues. This chain's CDR3 is CAWSTGTGGSYGYTF. CDR3 bases: TGTGCCTGGAGTACGGGGACAGGGGGTTCTTATGGCTACACCTTC. Full variable domain (missing parts from reference TRBV30 and TRBJ1-2): SQTIHQWPATLVQPVGSPLSLECTVEGTSNPNLYWYRQAAGRGLQLLFYSVGIGQISSEVPQNLSASRPQDRQFILSSKKLLLSDSGFYLCAWSTGTGGSYGYTFGSGTRLTVV.

This clone showed up just a few times. The chain is built from TRBV24-1 and TRBJ2-7, with D possibly matching TRBD2 (7 bases). The V and J ends lost 1 base and 2 bases respectively, with 11 bases between them. The germline CDR1 and CDR2 sequences are KGHDR and SFDVKD. There are 15 residues in the CDR3. The CDR3 loop is CATSDFRGGAYEQYF. In DNA form, the CDR3 reads TGTGCCACCAGTGATTTCCGAGGGGGGGCCTACGAGCAGTACTTC.

The chain combines TRBV5-1 with TRBJ1-2; D is unresolved. The CDR3 runs to 16 residues. V dropped 0 bases and J dropped 4 bases, with 16 bases sitting between them. Germline CDR1 SGHRS, CDR2 YFSETQ. The DNA of the CDR3 is TGCGCCAGCAGCTTGGCCCGATCGCAGGATTCCTATGGCTACACCTTC. Translated: CASSLARSQDSYGYTF.

This clone was picked up one time. The chain combines TRBV6-1 with TRBJ1-3, with D unresolved. Germline V gene data show CDR1 as MNHNS and CDR2 as SASEGT. CDR3 length: 16 amino acids. V shed 1 base and J shed 3 bases, with 13 bases lying between them. DNA for the CDR3: TGTGCCAGCAGTGAAGATAAGTCGAGGCGTGGAAACACCATATATTTT. Residues: CASSEDKSRRGNTIYF.

The count of this clone is one. The rearrangement links TRBV9 to TRBJ2-1, with D possibly matching TRBD2 (6 bases). Germline V lookup: CDR1 SGDLS, CDR2 YYNGEE. V was clipped by 2 bases and J by 2 bases, with 11 bases between them. The CDR3 runs to 15 residues. The CDR3 sequence is CASSVRTGAYNEQFF. Here the CDR3 DNA reads TGTGCCAGCAGCGTTAGGACGGGAGCCTACAATGAGCAGTTCTTC.

V usage is TRBV27 and J usage is TRBJ1-1, with 8 bases that match TRBD1. V lost 3 bases, J lost 10 bases, and 7 bases stayed unmatched. The CDR3 contains 13 residues. Germline V gives CDR1 MNHEY, CDR2 SMNVEV (reference sequence). In DNA form, the CDR3 reads TGTGCCAGCAGTTTGGTCGGACAGGGCGGAGCTTTCTTT. This translates into CASSLVGQGGAFF.

The genes are TRBV6-5 and TRBJ1-6, with TRBD1 matching over 7 bases. V shed 6 bases, J shed 7 bases, and the junction held 6 bases outside the gene matches. CDR3 length equals 14 residues. The germline V gene encodes CDR1 MNHEY and CDR2 SVGAGI. The DNA of the CDR3 is TGTGCCAGCAGGGCCGGGACAGTCAATTCACCCCTCCACTTT. This sequence encodes CASRAGTVNSPLHF.

The CDR3 sequence: CASSLGQTGPNSPLHF. CDR3 DNA sequence: TGTGCCAGCAGTTTAGGCCAGACAGGGCCTAATTCACCCCTCCACTTT. The rearrangement links TRBV28 to TRBJ1-6, with 7 bases lining up with TRBD1. The trim removed 2 bases at V and 6 bases at J, leaving 7 bases unmatched. The CDR3 covers 16 residues. Per germline, CDR1 MDHEN and CDR2 SYDVKM.

This clone is a singleton in its sample. The chain is built from TRBV7-2 and TRBJ1-2; D remains unclear. Trimming shortened V by 2 bases and J by 6 bases, and 13 bases separated the two germline ends. This CDR3 region has 14 residues. Germline V lookup: CDR1 SGHTA, CDR2 FQGNSA. CDR3 nucleotide sequence: TGTGCCAGCAGCTTATCGCAGGCACAAAATGGCTACACCTTC. Translated, it gives CASSLSQAQNGYTF.